This TCR beta chain is from a study of blood T cell repertoires in COVID-19. Overall study context: Sites in the United States, Italy and Spain provided acute and convalescent COVID-19 samples. PBMCs, B-cell-depleted T cells, or T cells provided the cDNA or gDNA that made up the material.

CDR3 length equals 12 residues. The germline CDR1 and CDR2 sequences are SQVTM and ANQGSEA. Trimming shortened V by 6 bases and J by 3 bases, and 11 bases separated the two germline ends. Under the authors' procedure: Quantification of nucleated cells was approximated via reference gene primer amplification. The data were produced by immunoSEQ multiplex PCR, yet TCRdb's version contains in-frame clones alone and is incomplete. From that table come the V and J calls and clone size; the DNA was used to work out D and trimming. The repertoire consists of 55,000 to 90,000 clones, with more than 85% occurring once and the leading ten covering roughly 13%.

The sample taken for sequencing was peripheral blood. The rearrangement uses TRBV29-1 and TRBJ1-2, with D perhaps TRBD1 (6 bases). The receptor was isolated from a human donor with active COVID-19. The donor label of this sample is uncertain. CDR3 protein: CSVQRTDYGYTF. DNA of the CDR3: TGCAGCGTCCAAAGGACAGACTATGGCTACACCTTC.